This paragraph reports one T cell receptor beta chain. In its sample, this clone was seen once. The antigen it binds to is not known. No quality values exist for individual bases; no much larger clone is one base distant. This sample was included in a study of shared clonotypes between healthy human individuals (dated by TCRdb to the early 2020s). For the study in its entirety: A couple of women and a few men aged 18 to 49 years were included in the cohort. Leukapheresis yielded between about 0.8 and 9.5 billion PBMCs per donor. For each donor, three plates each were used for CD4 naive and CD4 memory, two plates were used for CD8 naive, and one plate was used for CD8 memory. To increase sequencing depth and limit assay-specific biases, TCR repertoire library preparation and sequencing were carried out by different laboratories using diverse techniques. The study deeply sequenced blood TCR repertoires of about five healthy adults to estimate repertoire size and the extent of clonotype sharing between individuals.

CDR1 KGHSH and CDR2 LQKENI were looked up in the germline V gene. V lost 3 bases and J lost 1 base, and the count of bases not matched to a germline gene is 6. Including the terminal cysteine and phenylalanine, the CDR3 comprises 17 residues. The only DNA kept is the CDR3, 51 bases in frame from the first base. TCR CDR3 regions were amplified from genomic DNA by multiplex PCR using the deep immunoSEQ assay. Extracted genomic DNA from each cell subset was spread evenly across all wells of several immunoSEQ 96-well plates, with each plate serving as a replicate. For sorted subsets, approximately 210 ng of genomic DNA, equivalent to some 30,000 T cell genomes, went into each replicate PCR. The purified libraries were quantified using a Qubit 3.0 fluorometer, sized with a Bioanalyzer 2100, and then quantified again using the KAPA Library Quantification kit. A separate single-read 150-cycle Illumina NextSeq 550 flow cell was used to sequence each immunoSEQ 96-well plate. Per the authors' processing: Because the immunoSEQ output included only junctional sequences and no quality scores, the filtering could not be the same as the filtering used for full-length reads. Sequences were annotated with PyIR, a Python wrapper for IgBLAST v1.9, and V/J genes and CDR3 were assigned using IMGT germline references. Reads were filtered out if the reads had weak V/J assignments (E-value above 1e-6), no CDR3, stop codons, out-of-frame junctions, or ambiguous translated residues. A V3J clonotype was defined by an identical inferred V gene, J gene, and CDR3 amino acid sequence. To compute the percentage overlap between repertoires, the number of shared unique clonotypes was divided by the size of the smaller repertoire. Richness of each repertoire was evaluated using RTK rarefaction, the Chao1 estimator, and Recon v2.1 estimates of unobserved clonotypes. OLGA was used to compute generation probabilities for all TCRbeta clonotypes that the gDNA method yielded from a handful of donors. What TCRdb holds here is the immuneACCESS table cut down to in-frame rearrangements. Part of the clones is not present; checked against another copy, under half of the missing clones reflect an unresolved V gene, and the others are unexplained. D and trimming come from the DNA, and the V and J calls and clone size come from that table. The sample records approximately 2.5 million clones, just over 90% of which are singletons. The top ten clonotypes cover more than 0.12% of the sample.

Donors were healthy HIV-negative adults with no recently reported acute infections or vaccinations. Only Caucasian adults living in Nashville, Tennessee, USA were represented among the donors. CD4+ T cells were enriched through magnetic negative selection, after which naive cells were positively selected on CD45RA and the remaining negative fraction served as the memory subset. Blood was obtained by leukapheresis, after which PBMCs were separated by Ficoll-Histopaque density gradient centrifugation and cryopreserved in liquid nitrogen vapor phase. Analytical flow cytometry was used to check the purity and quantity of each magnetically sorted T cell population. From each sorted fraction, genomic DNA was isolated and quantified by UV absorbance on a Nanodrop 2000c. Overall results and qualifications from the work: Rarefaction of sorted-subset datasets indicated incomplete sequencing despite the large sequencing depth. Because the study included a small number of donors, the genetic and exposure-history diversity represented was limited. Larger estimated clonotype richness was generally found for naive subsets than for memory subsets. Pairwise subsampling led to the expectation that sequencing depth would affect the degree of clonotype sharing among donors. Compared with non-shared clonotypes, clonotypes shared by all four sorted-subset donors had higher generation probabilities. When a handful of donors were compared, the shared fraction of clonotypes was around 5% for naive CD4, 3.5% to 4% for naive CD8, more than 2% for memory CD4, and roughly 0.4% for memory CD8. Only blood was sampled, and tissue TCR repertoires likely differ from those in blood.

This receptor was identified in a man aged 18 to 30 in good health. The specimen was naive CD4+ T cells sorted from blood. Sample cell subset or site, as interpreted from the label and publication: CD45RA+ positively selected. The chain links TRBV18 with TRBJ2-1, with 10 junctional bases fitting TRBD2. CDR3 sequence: CASSPRTSGVSYNEQFF. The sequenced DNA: TGTGCCAGCTCACCGAGGACTAGCGGAGTTTCCTACAATGAGCAGTTCTTC.